The next 17 T cell receptor beta chains were all read from a single sample in a study of blood T cell repertoires in COVID-19. Generated by immunoSEQ multiplex PCR, the TCRdb table keeps only in-frame clones and is missing some. The data hold fewer than 500,000 clones, with approximately 90% observed a single time. Material for sequencing was PBMCs or T cells enriched from blood (not recorded which). Receptors originate from a woman between 18 and 29 years old with acute COVID-19.

Only a few counts were recorded for this clone. The chain couples TRBV7-8 to TRBJ1-4; 8 bases agree with TRBD1. CDR1 is SGHVS, CDR2 FQNEAQ, per germline. Trimming took 3 bases from V and 6 from J; bases not matched to a gene: 3. This CDR3 has 14 amino acids. The CDR3 DNA follows: TGTGCCAGCAGCTTCAGGGGGCGTGATGAAAAACTGTTTTTT. This encodes CASSFRGRDEKLFF.

V usage is TRBV24-1 and J usage is TRBJ2-2; D not resolved. In germline, CDR1 is KGHDR, CDR2 SFDVKD. The length of the CDR3 is 14 residues. CDR3 residues: CATGHGHNTGELFF. The DNA for the CDR3 is TGTGCTACCGGTCATGGGCATAACACCGGGGAGCTGTTTTTT.

This clone has a single count. V is TRBV7-8 and J is TRBJ1-2; D possibly corresponds to TRBD1 (6 bases). The CDR3 is 16 amino acids. CDR1 and CDR2 (germline): SGHVS, FQNEAQ. Trimming cost V 5 bases and J 7 bases, with 23 bases left between them. The CDR3 loop is CASSMGGAQALLGYTF. In DNA form, the CDR3 reads TGTGCCAGCAGCATGGGGGGGGCGCAGGCCCTGCTTGGCTACACCTTC.

This clone has a handful of counts. The CDR3 protein is CASSLAAAGAGTGELFF. For the CDR3, the DNA is TGCGCCAGCAGCTTGGCCGCTGCGGGAGCGGGCACCGGGGAGCTGTTTTTT. This chain joins TRBV5-1 and TRBJ2-2; 7 bases line up with TRBD2. V dropped 0 bases and J dropped 4; count of bases not matched to a gene: 9. Looked up from germline, CDR1 is SGHRS and CDR2 is YFSETQ. This CDR3 is built from 17 residues.

The chain links TRBV6-5 to TRBJ1-4, with D possibly TRBD1 on 6 matching bases. Germline loops: CDR1 MNHEY, CDR2 SVGAGI. The CDR3 is made up of 14 amino acids. V was shortened by 2 bases and J by 3 bases, with 7 bases between the two germline ends. The CDR3: CASSYAGANEKLFF. The CDR3 DNA sequence: TGTGCCAGCAGTTACGCAGGGGCTAATGAAAAACTGTTTTTT.

The chain links TRBV7-8 to TRBJ2-1, with 8 bases lining up with TRBD1. The CDR3 has 14 residues. The V and J ends lost 6 bases and 5 bases, in that order; junction bases with no gene match: 6. Looked up from germline, CDR1 is SGHVS and CDR2 is FQNEAQ. The CDR3 is CASRADRANNEQFF. CDR3 in DNA: TGTGCCAGCAGAGCGGACAGGGCAAACAATGAGCAGTTCTTC.

The chain recombines TRBV19 with TRBJ2-3; D might be TRBD1 (6 bases). The CDR3 covers 13 residues. V was shortened by 5 bases and J by 3 bases, with 9 bases between the two germline ends. The germline CDR1 and CDR2 sequences are LNHDA and SQIVND (reference sequence). CDR3 bases: TGTGCCAGTAGTGCCCAGGGGACAGATACGCAGTATTTT. Its translation is CASSAQGTDTQYF.

The chain links TRBV19 to TRBJ2-5, with 14 bases lining up with TRBD2. The junction had 6 bases not matched to a gene; V was cut back by 5 bases and J by 4 bases. The CDR3 contains 16 residues. The V gene's germline CDR1 is LNHDA and CDR2 SQIVND (reference sequence). This CDR3 is CASSGRLAGGRETQYF. CDR3 DNA: TGTGCCAGTAGTGGGCGACTAGCGGGAGGGCGAGAGACCCAGTACTTC.

This rearrangement joins TRBV19 to TRBJ1-6; no clear D gene. CDR3 length: 14 residues. Per germline, CDR1 LNHDA and CDR2 SQIVND (reference sequence). Deletions cut 1 base from V and 7 bases from J, with 8 bases between. The CDR3 spells CASSIVKENSPLHF. The CDR3 nucleotides read TGTGCCAGTAGTATAGTTAAGGAGAATTCACCCCTCCACTTT.

This clone was observed once. The V and J genes are TRBV2 and TRBJ1-5; TRBD1 aligns across 7 bases. V lost 5 bases to trimming and J lost 3 bases; unmatched junction nucleotides: 4. Looked up from germline, CDR1 is SNHLY and CDR2 is FYNNEI. The CDR3 consists of 14 residues. The CDR3 DNA sequence: TGTGCCAGCAGTTCACAGGGGCTCAATCAGCCCCAGCATTTT. This sequence encodes CASSSQGLNQPQHF.

This chain connects TRBV19 to TRBJ2-7; D may be TRBD1 (6 bases). Trimming removed 5 bases from V and 2 bases from J, with 16 bases in between. CDR3 length equals 15 residues. Germline lookup yields CDR1 LNHDA and CDR2 SQIVND (reference sequence). The DNA of the CDR3 is TGTGCCAGTAGTTACGGGACACCGAACACCTACGAGCAGTACTTC. Translation gives CASSYGTPNTYEQYF.

This clone came up a few times. The J gene is TRBJ1-1, the V gene TRBV11-3; 7 positions agree with TRBD1. Germline CDR1 and CDR2: SGHNT and YENEEA. V lost 1 base to trimming and J lost 5 bases; unmatched junction nucleotides: 4. CDR3 length: 14 residues. In nucleotides, the CDR3 is TGTGCCAGCAGCTTAGGGGGACAGAAAACTGAAGCTTTCTTT. It codes for CASSLGGQKTEAFF.

The chain carries TRBV28 and TRBJ1-5; no clear D. Trimming removed 4 bases from V and 5 bases from J, with 15 bases in between. CDR3 length: 15 amino acids. Per the germline V gene, CDR1 is MDHEN and CDR2 is SYDVKM. CDR3 loop: CASSSPGTRDQPQHF. Here the CDR3 DNA reads TGTGCCAGCAGTTCACCGGGAACTCGGGATCAGCCCCAGCATTTT.

V is TRBV5-1 and J is TRBJ2-3; a possible D gene is TRBD2 (5 bases). The germline gives CDR1 SGHRS, CDR2 YFSETQ. V was clipped by 0 bases and J by 4 bases, with 9 bases between them. The CDR3 extends over 14 amino acids. CDR3 sequence (DNA): TGCGCCAGCAGCTTGGGAGCGGCCGCAGATACGCAGTATTTT. Residues: CASSLGAAADTQYF.

The chain recombines TRBV9 with TRBJ2-5, with 13 bases aligning to TRBD2. J was trimmed by 4 bases and V by 0 bases; bases with no gene match: 6. CDR1 is SGDLS and CDR2 is YYNGEE in the germline V gene. The CDR3 runs 17 residues. The CDR3 DNA sequence: TGTGCCAGCAGCGTAGGTGCACTAGCGGGGGGGCGAGAGACCCAGTACTTC. Its protein product is CASSVGALAGGRETQYF.

The CDR3 sequence: CASSLGTGRMVTQYF. The CDR3 DNA reads as TGTGCCAGCAGCTTAGGGACAGGGAGGATGGTTACCCAGTACTTC. This rearrangement joins TRBV7-9 to TRBJ2-5, with 8 bases that match TRBD1. The CDR3 length is 15 residues. Germline loops: CDR1 SEHNR, CDR2 FQNEAQ (reference sequence). With V trimmed by 1 base and J by 8 bases, 9 bases remained unmatched. Full variable domain (remainder filled in from reference TRBV7-9 and TRBJ2-5): DTGVSQNPRHKITKRGQNVTFRCDPISEHNRLYWYRQTLGQGPEFLTYFQNEAQLEKSRLLSDRFSAERPKGSFSTLEIQRTEQGDSAMYLCASSLGTGRMVTQYFGPGTRLLVL.

V gene TRBV19 combines with J gene TRBJ1-4, with unresolved D. Germline CDR1 reads LNHDA; CDR2 reads SQIVND (reference sequence). Between the trimmed V and J ends, which lost 3 bases and 10 bases, there was a span of 18 bases. The CDR3 extends over 15 amino acids. CDR3 amino acids: CASSMARRPVGKLFF. The CDR3 nucleotides are TGTGCCAGTAGTATGGCTCGCAGGCCGGTCGGAAAACTGTTTTTT.